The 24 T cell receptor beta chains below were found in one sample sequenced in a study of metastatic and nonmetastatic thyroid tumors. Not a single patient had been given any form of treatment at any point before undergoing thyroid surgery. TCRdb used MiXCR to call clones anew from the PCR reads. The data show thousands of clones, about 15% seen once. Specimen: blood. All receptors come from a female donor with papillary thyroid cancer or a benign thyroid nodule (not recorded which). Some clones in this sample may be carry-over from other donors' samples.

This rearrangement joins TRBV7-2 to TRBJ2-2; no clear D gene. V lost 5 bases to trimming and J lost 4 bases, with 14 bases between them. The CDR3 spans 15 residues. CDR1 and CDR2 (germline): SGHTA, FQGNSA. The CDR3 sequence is CASSIQGPLTGELFF. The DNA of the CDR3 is TGTGCCAGCAGCATTCAAGGGCCCCTCACCGGGGAGCTGTTTTTT. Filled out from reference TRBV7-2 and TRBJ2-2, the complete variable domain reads GAGVSQSPSNKVTEKGKDVELRCDPISGHTALYWYRQSLGQGLEFLIYFQGNSAPDKSGLPSDRFSAERTGGSVSTLTIQRTQQEDSAVYLCASSIQGPLTGELFFGEGSRLTVL.

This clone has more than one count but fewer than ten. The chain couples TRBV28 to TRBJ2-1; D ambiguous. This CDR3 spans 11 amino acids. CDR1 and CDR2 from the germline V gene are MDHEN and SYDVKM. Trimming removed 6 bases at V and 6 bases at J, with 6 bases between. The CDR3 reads CASRLGNEQFF. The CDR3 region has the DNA TGTGCCAGCAGGCTGGGCAATGAGCAGTTCTTC. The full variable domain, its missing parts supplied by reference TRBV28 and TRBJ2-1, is DVKVTQSSRYLVKRTGEKVFLECVQDMDHENMFWYRQDPGLGLRLIYFSYDVKMKEKGDIPEGYSVSREKKERFSLILESASTNQTSMYLCASRLGNEQFFGPGTRLTVL.

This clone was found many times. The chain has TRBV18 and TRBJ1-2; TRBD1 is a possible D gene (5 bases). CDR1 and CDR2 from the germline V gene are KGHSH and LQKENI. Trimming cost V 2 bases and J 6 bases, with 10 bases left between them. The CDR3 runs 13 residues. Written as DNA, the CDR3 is TGTGCCAGCTCACCAAAACAGGCTAATGGCTACACCTTC. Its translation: CASSPKQANGYTF. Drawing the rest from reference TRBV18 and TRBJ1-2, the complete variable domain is NAGVMQNPRHLVRRRGQEARLRCSPMKGHSHVYWYRQLPEEGLKFMVYLQKENIIDESGMPKERFSAEFPKEGPSILRIQQVVRGDSAAYFCASSPKQANGYTFGSGTRLTVV.

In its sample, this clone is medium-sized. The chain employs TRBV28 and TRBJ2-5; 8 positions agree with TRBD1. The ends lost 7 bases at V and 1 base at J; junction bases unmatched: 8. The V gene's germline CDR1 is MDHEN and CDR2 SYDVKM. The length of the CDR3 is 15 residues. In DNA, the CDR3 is TGTGCCAGCACCTCCTCTGGGACAGGCCAAGAGACCCAGTACTTC. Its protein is CASTSSGTGQETQYF.

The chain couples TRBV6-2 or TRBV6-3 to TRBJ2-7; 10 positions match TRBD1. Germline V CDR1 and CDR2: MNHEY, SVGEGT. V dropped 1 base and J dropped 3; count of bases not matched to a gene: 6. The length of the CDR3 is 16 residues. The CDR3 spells CASSYFGQGGIYEQYF. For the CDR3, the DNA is TGTGCCAGCAGTTACTTCGGACAGGGGGGGATCTACGAGCAGTACTTC.

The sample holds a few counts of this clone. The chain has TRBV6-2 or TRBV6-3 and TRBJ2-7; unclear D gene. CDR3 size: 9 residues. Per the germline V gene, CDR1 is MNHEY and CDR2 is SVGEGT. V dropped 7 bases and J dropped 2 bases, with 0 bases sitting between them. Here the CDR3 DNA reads TGTGCCAGCACCTACGAGCAGTACTTC. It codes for CASTYEQYF.

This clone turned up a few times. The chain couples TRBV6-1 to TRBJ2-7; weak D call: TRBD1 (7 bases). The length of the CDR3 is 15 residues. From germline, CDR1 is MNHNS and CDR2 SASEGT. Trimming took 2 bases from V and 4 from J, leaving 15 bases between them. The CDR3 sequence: CASSERRQGGYEQYF. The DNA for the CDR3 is TGTGCCAGCAGTGAAAGGCGGCAGGGGGGTTACGAGCAGTACTTC.

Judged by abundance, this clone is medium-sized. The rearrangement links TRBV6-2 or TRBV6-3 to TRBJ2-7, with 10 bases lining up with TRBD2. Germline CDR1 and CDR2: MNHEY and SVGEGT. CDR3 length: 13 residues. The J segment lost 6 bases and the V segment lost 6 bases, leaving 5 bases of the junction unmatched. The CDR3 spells CASRPSGSPEQYF. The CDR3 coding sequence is TGTGCCAGCAGGCCTAGCGGGAGTCCCGAGCAGTACTTC.

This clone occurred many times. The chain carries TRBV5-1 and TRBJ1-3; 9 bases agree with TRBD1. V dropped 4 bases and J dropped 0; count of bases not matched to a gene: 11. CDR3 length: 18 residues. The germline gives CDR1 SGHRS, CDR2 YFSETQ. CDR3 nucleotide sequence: TGCGCCAGCAGCCCAGACCCGGGACAGGGAAGCTCTGGAAACACCATATATTTT. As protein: CASSPDPGQGSSGNTIYF.

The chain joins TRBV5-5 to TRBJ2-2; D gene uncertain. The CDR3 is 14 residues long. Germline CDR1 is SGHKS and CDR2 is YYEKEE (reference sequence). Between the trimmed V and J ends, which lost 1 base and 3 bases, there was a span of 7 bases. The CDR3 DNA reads TGTGCCAGCAGCTTGTGGCAGTACACCGGGGAGCTGTTTTTT. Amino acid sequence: CASSLWQYTGELFF.

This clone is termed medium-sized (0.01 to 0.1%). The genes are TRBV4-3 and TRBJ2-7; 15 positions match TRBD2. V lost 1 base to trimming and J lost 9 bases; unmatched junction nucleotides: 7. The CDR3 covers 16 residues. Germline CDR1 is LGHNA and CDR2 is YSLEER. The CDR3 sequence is CASSQGGTSGRMRQYF. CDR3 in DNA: TGCGCCAGCAGCCAAGGGGGGACTAGCGGGAGGATGAGGCAGTACTTC.

The CDR3 DNA is TGTGCCAGCAGCCCCCTGGGAGGGGGCACAGATACGCAGTATTTT. Amino acid sequence: CASSPLGGGTDTQYF. The rearrangement joins TRBV11-3 to TRBJ2-3; 7 nucleotides line up with TRBD2. Germline-derived CDR1 and CDR2 are SGHNT and YENEEA. This CDR3 is built from 15 residues. V lost 5 bases, J lost 1 base, and 6 bases stayed unmatched.

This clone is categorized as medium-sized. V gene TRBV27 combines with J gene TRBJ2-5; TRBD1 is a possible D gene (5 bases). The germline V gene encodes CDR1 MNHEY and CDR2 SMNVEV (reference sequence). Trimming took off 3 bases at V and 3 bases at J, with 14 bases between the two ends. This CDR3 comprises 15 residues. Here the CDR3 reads CASSFFGQGEETQYF. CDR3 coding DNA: TGTGCCAGCAGTTTTTTTGGTCAGGGTGAAGAGACCCAGTACTTC.

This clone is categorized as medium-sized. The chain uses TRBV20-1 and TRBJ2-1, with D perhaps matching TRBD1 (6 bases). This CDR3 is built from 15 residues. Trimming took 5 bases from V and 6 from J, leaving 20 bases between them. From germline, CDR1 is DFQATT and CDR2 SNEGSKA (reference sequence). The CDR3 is CSAEPGHYPGNEQFF. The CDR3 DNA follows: TGCAGTGCTGAACCGGGACATTATCCGGGCAATGAGCAGTTCTTC.

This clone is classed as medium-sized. The CDR3 coding sequence is TGTGCCAGTAGGCCTAGGGACAGCCCCCTTAGCAATCAGCCCCAGCATTTT. Translating gives CASRPRDSPLSNQPQHF. The V gene is TRBV19, the J gene TRBJ1-5; TRBD1 matches 7 bases. J lost 0 bases, V lost 6 bases, and 11 bases had no gene match. The CDR3 extends over 17 amino acids. The V gene's germline CDR1 is LNHDA and CDR2 SQIVND (reference sequence).

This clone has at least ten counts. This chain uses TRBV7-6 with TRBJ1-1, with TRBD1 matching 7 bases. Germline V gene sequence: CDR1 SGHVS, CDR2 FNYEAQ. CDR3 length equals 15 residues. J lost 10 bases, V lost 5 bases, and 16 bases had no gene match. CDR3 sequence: CASSTDRVGLSAAFF. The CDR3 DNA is TGTGCCAGCAGCACAGACAGGGTGGGGTTGTCGGCAGCTTTCTTT.

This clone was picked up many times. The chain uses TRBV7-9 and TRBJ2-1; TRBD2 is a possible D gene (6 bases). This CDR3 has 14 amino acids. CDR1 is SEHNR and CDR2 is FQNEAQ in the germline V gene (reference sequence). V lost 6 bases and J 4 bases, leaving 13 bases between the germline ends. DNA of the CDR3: TGTGCCAGCAGTCCCACGGAGGGGTACAATGAGCAGTTCTTC. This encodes CASSPTEGYNEQFF.

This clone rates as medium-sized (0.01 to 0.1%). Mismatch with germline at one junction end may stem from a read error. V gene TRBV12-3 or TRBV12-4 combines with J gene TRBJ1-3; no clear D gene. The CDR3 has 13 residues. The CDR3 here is CASILAVSNTIYF. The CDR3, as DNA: TGTGCCAGCATTTTAGCAGTTAGCAACACCATATATTTT.

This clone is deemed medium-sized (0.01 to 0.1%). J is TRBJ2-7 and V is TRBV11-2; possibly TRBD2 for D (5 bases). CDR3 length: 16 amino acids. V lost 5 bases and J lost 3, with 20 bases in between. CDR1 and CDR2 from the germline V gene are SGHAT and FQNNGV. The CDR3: CASSTQPARDFYEQYF. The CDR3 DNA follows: TGTGCCAGCAGCACGCAACCCGCCCGGGATTTCTACGAGCAGTACTTC.

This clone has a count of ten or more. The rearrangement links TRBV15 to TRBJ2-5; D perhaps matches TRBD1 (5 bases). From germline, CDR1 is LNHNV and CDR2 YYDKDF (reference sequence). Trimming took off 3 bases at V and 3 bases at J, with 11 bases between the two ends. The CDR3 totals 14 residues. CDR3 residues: CATSRDITEETQYF. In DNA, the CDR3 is TGTGCCACCAGCAGGGACATTACAGAAGAGACCCAGTACTTC.

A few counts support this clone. This CDR3 is CASSDCSSGELFF. The CDR3 coding sequence is TGTGCCAGCAGTGACTGTTCGTCTGGGGAGCTGTTTTTT. The V gene is TRBV6-4, the J gene TRBJ2-2; D is undetermined. Germline lookup yields CDR1 MRHNA and CDR2 SNTAGT. The length of the CDR3 is 13 residues. Trimming left V 1 base short and J 8 bases short, with 8 bases between.

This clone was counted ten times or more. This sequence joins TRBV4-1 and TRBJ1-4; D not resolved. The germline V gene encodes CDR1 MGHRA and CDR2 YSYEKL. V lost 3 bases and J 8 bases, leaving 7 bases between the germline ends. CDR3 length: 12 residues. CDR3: CASSQTFEKLFF. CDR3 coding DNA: TGCGCCAGCAGCCAGACATTCGAAAAACTGTTTTTT.

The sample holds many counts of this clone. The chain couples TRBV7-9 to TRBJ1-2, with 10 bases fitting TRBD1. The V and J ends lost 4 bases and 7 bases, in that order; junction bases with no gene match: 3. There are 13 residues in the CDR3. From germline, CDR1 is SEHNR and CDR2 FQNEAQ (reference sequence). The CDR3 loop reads CASSSRDRGGYTF. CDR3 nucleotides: TGTGCCAGCAGCTCCCGGGACAGGGGTGGCTACACCTTC.

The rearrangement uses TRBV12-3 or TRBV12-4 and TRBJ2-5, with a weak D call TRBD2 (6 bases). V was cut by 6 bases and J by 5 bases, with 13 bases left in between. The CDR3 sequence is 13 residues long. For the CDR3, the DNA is TGTGCCAGCAGGGCCGGGACTTCGGAGACCCAGTACTTC. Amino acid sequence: CASRAGTSETQYF.